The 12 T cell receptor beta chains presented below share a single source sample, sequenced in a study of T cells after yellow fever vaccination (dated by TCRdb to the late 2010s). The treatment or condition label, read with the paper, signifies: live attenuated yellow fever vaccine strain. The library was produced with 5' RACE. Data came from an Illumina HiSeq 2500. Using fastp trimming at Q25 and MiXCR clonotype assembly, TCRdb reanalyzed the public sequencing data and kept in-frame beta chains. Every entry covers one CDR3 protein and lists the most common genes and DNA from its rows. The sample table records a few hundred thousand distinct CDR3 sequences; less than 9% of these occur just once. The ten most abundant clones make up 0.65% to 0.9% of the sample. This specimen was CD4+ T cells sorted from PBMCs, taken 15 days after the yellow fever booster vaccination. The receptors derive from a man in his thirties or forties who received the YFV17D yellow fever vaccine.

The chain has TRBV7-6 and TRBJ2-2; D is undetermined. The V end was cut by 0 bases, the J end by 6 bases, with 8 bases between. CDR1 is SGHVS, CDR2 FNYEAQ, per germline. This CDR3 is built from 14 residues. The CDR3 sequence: CASSLAIVAGELFF. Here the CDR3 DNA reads TGTGCCAGCAGCTTAGCGATCGTAGCCGGGGAGCTGTTTTTT.

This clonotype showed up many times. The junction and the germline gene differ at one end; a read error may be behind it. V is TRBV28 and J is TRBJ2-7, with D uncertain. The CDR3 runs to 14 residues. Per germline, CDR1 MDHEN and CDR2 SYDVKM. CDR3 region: CASSLGAGSSEQYF. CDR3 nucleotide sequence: TGTGCCAGCAGTTTAGGTGCCGGGTCCTCCGAGCAGTACTTC.

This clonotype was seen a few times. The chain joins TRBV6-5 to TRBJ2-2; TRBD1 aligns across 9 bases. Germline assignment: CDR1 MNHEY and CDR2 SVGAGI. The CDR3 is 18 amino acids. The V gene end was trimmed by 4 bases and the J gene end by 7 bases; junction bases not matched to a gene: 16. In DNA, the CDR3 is TGTGCCAGCAGTTCATCCAACCCCGGGACAGGGTTTAGCGGGGAGCTGTTTTTT. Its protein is CASSSSNPGTGFSGELFF.

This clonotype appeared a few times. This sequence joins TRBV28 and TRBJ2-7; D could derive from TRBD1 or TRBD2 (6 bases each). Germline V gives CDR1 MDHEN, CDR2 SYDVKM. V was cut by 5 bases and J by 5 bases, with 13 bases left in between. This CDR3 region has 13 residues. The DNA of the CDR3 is TGTGCCAGCAGTCCGGGGGCCCCCGACGAGCAGTACTTC. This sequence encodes CASSPGAPDEQYF.

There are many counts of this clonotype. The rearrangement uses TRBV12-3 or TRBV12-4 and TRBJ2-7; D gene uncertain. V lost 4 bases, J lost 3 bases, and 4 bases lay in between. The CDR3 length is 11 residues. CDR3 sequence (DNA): TGTGCCAGCAGTTCCTACTACGAGCAGTACTTC. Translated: CASSSYYEQYF.

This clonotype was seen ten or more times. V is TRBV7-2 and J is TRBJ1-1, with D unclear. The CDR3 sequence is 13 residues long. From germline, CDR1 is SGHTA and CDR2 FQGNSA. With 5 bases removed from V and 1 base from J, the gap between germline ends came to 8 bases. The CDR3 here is CASSPTRNTEAFF. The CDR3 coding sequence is TGTGCCAGCAGCCCAACAAGGAACACTGAAGCTTTCTTT.

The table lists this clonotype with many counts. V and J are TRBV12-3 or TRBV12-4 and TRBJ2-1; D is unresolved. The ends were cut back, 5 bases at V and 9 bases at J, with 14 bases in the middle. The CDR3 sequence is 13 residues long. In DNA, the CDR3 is TGTGCCAGCAGTCCCCCGGTCCGTCCTGAGCAGTTCTTC. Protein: CASSPPVRPEQFF.

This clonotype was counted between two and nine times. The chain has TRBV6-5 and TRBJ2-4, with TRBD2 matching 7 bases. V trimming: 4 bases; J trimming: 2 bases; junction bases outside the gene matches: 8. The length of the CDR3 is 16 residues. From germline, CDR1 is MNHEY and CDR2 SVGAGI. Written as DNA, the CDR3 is TGTGCCAGCAGTTCGGACCCGCGGGGGTCCAAAAACATTCAGTACTTC. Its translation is CASSSDPRGSKNIQYF.

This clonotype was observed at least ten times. In DNA form, the CDR3 reads TGTGCCAGCAGCTTATCGATCACAGATACGCAGTATTTT. Protein: CASSLSITDTQYF. The chain combines TRBV7-2 with TRBJ2-3; D unclear. This CDR3 is built from 13 residues. Germline assignment: CDR1 SGHTA and CDR2 FQGNSA. V lost 2 bases and J lost 2, with 5 bases in between.

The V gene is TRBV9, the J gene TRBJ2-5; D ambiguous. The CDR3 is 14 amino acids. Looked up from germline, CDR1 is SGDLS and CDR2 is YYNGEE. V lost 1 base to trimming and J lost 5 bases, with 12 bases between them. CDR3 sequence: CASSVTPSVETQYF. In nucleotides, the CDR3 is TGTGCCAGCAGCGTAACCCCATCTGTGGAGACCCAGTACTTC.

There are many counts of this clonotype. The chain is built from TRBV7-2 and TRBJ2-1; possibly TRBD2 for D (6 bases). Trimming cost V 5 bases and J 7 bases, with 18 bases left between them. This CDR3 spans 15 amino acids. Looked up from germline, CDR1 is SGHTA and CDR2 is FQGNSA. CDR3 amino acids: CASSPVGAGGNEQFF. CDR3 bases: TGTGCCAGCAGCCCCGTAGGGGCCGGAGGGAATGAGCAGTTCTTC. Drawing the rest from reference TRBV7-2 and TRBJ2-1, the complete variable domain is GAGVSQSPSNKVTEKGKDVELRCDPISGHTALYWYRQSLGQGLEFLIYFQGNSAPDKSGLPSDRFSAERTGGSVSTLTIQRTQQEDSAVYLCASSPVGAGGNEQFFGPGTRLTVL.

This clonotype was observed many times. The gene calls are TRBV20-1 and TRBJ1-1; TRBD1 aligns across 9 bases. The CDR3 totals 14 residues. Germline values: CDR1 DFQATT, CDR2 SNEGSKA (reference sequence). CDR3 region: CRAVQGAPPTEAFF. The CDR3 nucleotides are TGCAGGGCCGTACAGGGGGCTCCACCTACTGAAGCTTTCTTT.